One T cell receptor beta chain is described in this entry. As yet, its antigen is unknown. Data came from immunoSEQ multiplex PCR; TCRdb stores just in-frame clones and leaves some out. This sample has some 73,000 clones, with around 78% found just once. This specimen belongs to a study of radiotherapy plus CTLA-4 blockade in lung cancer. Study-level background: The study recorded objective responses in around a sixth of patients and disease control in roughly 34%.

Receiving focal radiation plus CTLA-4 blockade with ipilimumab were patients who had chemo-refractory metastatic non-small-cell lung cancer. Study observations and caveats: Blood-borne expansion of tumor-derived TCR clones followed radiotherapy plus ipilimumab. Alongside interferon-beta, early blood T cell clone dynamics were reportedly the best predictor of response.

This receptor was identified in a human donor with non-small cell lung cancer whose response to radiotherapy plus ipilimumab could not be evaluated. Some clones in this sample may be carry-over from other donors' samples. The sample in question was peripheral blood, obtained from a patient treated with radiotherapy plus ipilimumab.

In DNA, the CDR3 is TGTGCCAGCAGTTCTAACTACAGGGACTCACCCCTCCACTTT. Residues: CASSSNYRDSPLHF. This sequence joins TRBV27 and TRBJ1-6, with TRBD1 as a possible D gene (6 bases). The CDR3 loop spans 14 amino acids. Per the germline V gene, CDR1 is MNHEY and CDR2 is SMNVEV (reference sequence). The V end lost 4 bases, the J end lost 10 bases, and 14 bases lay between the germline ends.